The 20 T cell receptor beta chains below all came from one sample that was sequenced in a study of CD8 T cells in ankylosing spondylitis. TCRdb passed the 5' RACE reads through MiXCR, listing each CDR3 protein once. The table has 200,000 to 250,000 distinct CDR3 sequences, about 11% seen once. The sample consisted of blood, either unsorted or a sorted T cell fraction (not recorded which). Receptors were obtained from a male donor with ankylosing spondylitis or in good health (not recorded which).

The chain has TRBV2 and TRBJ1-1; tentatively, D is TRBD1 (6 bases). Between the trimmed V and J ends, which lost 6 bases and 0 bases, there was a span of 11 bases. This CDR3 comprises 14 residues. Germline CDR1 and CDR2: SNHLY and FYNNEI. CDR3 amino acids: CASRAGTLNTEAFF. The DNA for the CDR3 is TGTGCCAGCAGAGCCGGGACATTGAACACTGAAGCTTTCTTT.

This clonotype was observed many times. The chain recombines TRBV5-1 with TRBJ2-7; D is perhaps TRBD1 or TRBD2 (5 bases each). The germline gives CDR1 SGHRS, CDR2 YFSETQ. The CDR3 extends over 17 amino acids. Trimming stripped 3 bases from V and 0 bases from J, with 19 bases between. DNA of the CDR3: TGCGCCAGCAGCTCCGAGGAGGTGGGGGTGAGCTCCTACGAGCAGTACTTC. Translating it yields CASSSEEVGVSSYEQYF.

This clonotype came up a few times. The chain couples TRBV3-1 to TRBJ2-2; D gene unclear. CDR3 size: 14 residues. Trimming stripped 8 bases from V and 5 bases from J, with 15 bases between. Germline CDR1 LGHDT, CDR2 YNNKEL (reference sequence). CDR3 DNA: TGTGCCAGCCAGCCACGCCGAGAGACCGGGGAGCTGTTTTTT. Amino acid sequence: CASQPRRETGELFF.

This clonotype was observed a handful of times. The chain couples TRBV7-9 to TRBJ2-2; D unclear. The CDR3 is 14 amino acids. Germline V gives CDR1 SEHNR, CDR2 FQNEAQ (reference sequence). Trimming took off 8 bases at V and 0 bases at J, with 10 bases between the two ends. The CDR3 reads CASSTVSNTGELFF. In nucleotides, the CDR3 is TGTGCCAGCTCGACGGTCTCGAACACCGGGGAGCTGTTTTTT.

This rearrangement joins TRBV29-1 to TRBJ1-2; D is uncertain. The germline V and J ends were trimmed by 3 bases and 13 bases, with 18 bases remaining between them. This CDR3 has 12 amino acids. The germline V gene encodes CDR1 SQVTM and CDR2 ANQGSEA. Here the CDR3 reads CSVDTAGRRGTF. For the CDR3, the DNA is TGCAGCGTTGATACGGCCGGTCGGAGAGGCACCTTC.

This clonotype occurred a few times. The rearrangement links TRBV7-2 to TRBJ2-2; 10 bases line up with TRBD1. The CDR3 is made up of 14 amino acids. The junction had 4 bases not matched to a gene; V was cut back by 4 bases and J by 8 bases. Looked up from germline, CDR1 is SGHTA and CDR2 is FQGNSA. The CDR3 DNA sequence: TGTGCCAGCAGCTCGGGACAGGGGATTGGGGAGCTGTTTTTT. Translation gives CASSSGQGIGELFF.

This clonotype was seen at least ten times. The chain couples TRBV7-6 to TRBJ1-1; no firm D call. Germline lookup yields CDR1 SGHVS and CDR2 FNYEAQ. CDR3 length equals 14 residues. V gave up 4 bases and J gave up 0 bases, with 9 bases separating them. CDR3 protein: CASSSPEMNTEAFF. For the CDR3, the DNA is TGTGCCAGCAGCTCTCCAGAGATGAACACTGAAGCTTTCTTT.

As concerns this clonotype: This may stem from a read error, because a much larger clone lies one nucleotide away. The chain has TRBV11-2 and TRBJ1-2, with D perhaps TRBD1 (6 bases). The V and J ends lost 8 bases and 8 bases respectively, with 18 bases between them. Germline V gene lookup returns CDR1 SGHAT and CDR2 FQNNGV. This CDR3 is 13 amino acids long. The CDR3 DNA sequence: TGTGCCAGCGTTCCCTCAGGGGTTCTCGGCTACACCTTC. As protein: CASVPSGVLGYTF.

This clonotype came up many times. The chain recombines TRBV5-1 with TRBJ2-1; 11 bases are shared with TRBD2. The CDR3 has 17 amino acids. Germline values: CDR1 SGHRS, CDR2 YFSETQ. V lost 5 bases to trimming and J lost 6 bases; unmatched junction nucleotides: 13. DNA for the CDR3: TGCGCCAGCAGTCCTCTCATAACTAGCGGGAGTTCCAATGAGCAGTTCTTC. This gives the protein CASSPLITSGSSNEQFF.

Ten or more counts support this clonotype. The chain recombines TRBV20-1 with TRBJ2-7; D assignment may be TRBD1 or TRBD2 (5 bases each). Germline CDR1 is DFQATT and CDR2 is SNEGSKA (reference sequence). The germline V and J ends were trimmed by 6 bases and 1 base, with 13 bases remaining between them. CDR3 length equals 13 residues. The CDR3 coding sequence is TGCAGTGCATTAGGGACGGGGTCCTACGAGCAGTACTTC. The encoded protein is CSALGTGSYEQYF.

In the case of this clonotype: This may come from a read error, since a much larger clone is one base off. The CDR3: CASSLPQGGSSYNAQFF. The DNA of the CDR3 is TGTGCCAGCAGTCTACCACAGGGGGGAAGCTCCTACAATGCGCAGTTCTTC. V and J are TRBV28 and TRBJ2-1, with TRBD1 identical over 8 bases. The CDR3 is 17 residues long. The V gene's germline CDR1 is MDHEN and CDR2 SYDVKM.

With respect to this clonotype: A much larger clonotype is one base distant, so this may be a read error. This chain joins TRBV28 and TRBJ2-1; no clear D. In germline, CDR1 is MDHEN, CDR2 SYDVKM. The CDR3 extends over 11 amino acids. The CDR3 loop is CTSSDNNEQFF. DNA for the CDR3: TGTACCAGCAGCGATAACAATGAGCAGTTCTTC.

This clonotype was seen a handful of times. V usage is TRBV7-9 and J usage is TRBJ1-4, with D uncertain. This CDR3 contains 16 residues. CDR1 is SEHNR and CDR2 is FQNEAQ in the germline V gene (reference sequence). V shed 4 bases and J shed 7 bases, with 19 bases lying between them. DNA for the CDR3: TGTGCCAGCAGCTCAGCCACGTCACCGACGGGTGAAAAACTGTTTTTT. It specifies CASSSATSPTGEKLFF.

This clonotype was detected many times. This chain connects TRBV20-1 to TRBJ2-5, with D possibly TRBD1 on 5 matching bases. The CDR3 is 12 amino acids. Germline V CDR1 and CDR2: DFQATT, SNEGSKA (reference sequence). V dropped 6 bases and J dropped 5 bases, with 13 bases sitting between them. For the CDR3, the DNA is TGCAGTGCGAAGGACACCGTGGAGACCCAGTACTTC. Protein sequence: CSAKDTVETQYF.

This clonotype was found many times. The CDR3 DNA is TGCGCCAGCAGCTCCCCCTGGGACAGGGGGCTCAATGAGCAGTTCTTC. Amino acids: CASSSPWDRGLNEQFF. The rearrangement uses TRBV5-1 and TRBJ2-1, with 12 positions matching TRBD1. Germline CDR1 SGHRS, CDR2 YFSETQ. The CDR3 consists of 16 residues. V trimming: 3 bases; J trimming: 6 bases; junction bases outside the gene matches: 7. Full variable domain (outside the CDR3, taken from reference TRBV5-1 and TRBJ2-1): KAGVTQTPRYLIKTRGQQVTLSCSPISGHRSVSWYQQTPGQGLQFLFEYFSETQRNKGNFPGRFSGRQFSNSRSEMNVSTLELGDSALYLCASSSPWDRGLNEQFFGPGTRLTVL.

A remark on this clonotype: A read error may account for a junction end that differs from germline. The chain carries TRBV12-3 or TRBV12-4 and TRBJ2-7, with TRBD2 identical over 12 bases. The CDR3 spans 19 residues. CDR3 loop: CASCLRTSGIPVSGYEQYF. In nucleotides, the CDR3 is TGTGCCAGCTGTTTAAGGACTAGCGGGATACCTGTATCAGGCTACGAGCAGTACTTC.

Many counts were recorded for this clonotype. The chain recombines TRBV7-2 with TRBJ2-3; weak D call: TRBD2 (6 bases). Germline V gene sequence: CDR1 SGHTA, CDR2 FQGNSA. This CDR3 comprises 13 residues. The germline V and J ends were trimmed by 6 bases and 5 bases, with 12 bases remaining between them. The CDR3 DNA sequence: TGTGCCAGCAGGATGACTAGATTAGATACGCAGTATTTT. Encoded protein: CASRMTRLDTQYF.

This clonotype showed up many times. The chain couples TRBV12-5 to TRBJ2-7; the D call may be TRBD1 or TRBD2 (5 bases each). The CDR3 has 14 amino acids. Germline loops: CDR1 LGHNT, CDR2 FRNRAP. Deletions cut 6 bases from V and 0 bases from J, with 12 bases between. CDR3 bases: TGTGCTAGTGGCCGGGACGGTAGCTCCTACGAGCAGTACTTC. Translating gives CASGRDGSSYEQYF.

This clonotype was counted at least ten times. The chain uses TRBV6-1 and TRBJ2-7; D unclear. V lost 5 bases, J lost 2 bases, and 16 bases lay in between. Germline V gives CDR1 MNHNS, CDR2 SASEGT. The CDR3 totals 15 residues. CDR3 nucleotides: TGTGCCAGCAGTACCCCGCGAAATCACACCTACGAGCAGTACTTC. It yields the protein CASSTPRNHTYEQYF.

The chain employs TRBV29-1 and TRBJ1-2, with 7 nucleotides matching TRBD1. Germline loops: CDR1 SQVTM, CDR2 ANQGSEA. Losses at the gene ends were 6 bases for V and 0 bases for J; bases not matched to a gene: 1. CDR3 length: 12 residues. CDR3: CSVGTANYGYTF. The DNA of the CDR3 is TGCAGCGTCGGGACAGCTAACTATGGCTACACCTTC.